Below, 12 T cell receptor beta chains from the same sample are listed, as sequenced in a study of T cell responses to AZD1222 COVID-19 vaccine. Using immunoSEQ multiplex PCR, the repertoire was profiled, and TCRdb retains in-frame clones only, with some absent. The sample holds around 140,000 clones, about 92% seen once. Source: peripheral blood, taken 28 days after the second AZD1222 dose. The receptor set was obtained from an adult who received the AZD1222 COVID-19 vaccine.

The V call is TRBV5-8, the J call TRBJ2-7; TRBD2 agrees at 7 bases. CDR1 and CDR2 (germline): SGHTS, YDEGEE. The CDR3 length is 13 residues. V dropped 5 bases and J dropped 5; count of bases not matched to a gene: 7. CDR3 DNA: TGTGCCAGCAGGTGGCGCGGGGGAAACGAGCAGTACTTC. Amino acids: CASRWRGGNEQYF. The complete variable domain, with remaining parts taken from reference TRBV5-8 and TRBJ2-7, reads EAGVTQSPTHLIKTRGQQATLRCSPISGHTSVYWYQQALGLGLQFLLWYDEGEERNRGNFPPRFSGRQFPNYSSELNVNALELEDSALYLCASRWRGGNEQYFGPGTRLTVT.

The chain carries TRBV18 and TRBJ2-1, with D uncertain. The CDR3 is 15 amino acids. V gave up 2 bases and J gave up 1 base, with 9 bases separating them. Germline V gives CDR1 KGHSH, CDR2 LQKENI. CDR3 protein: CASSPGDGSYNEQFF. The CDR3 bases are TGTGCCAGCTCACCAGGAGACGGATCCTACAATGAGCAGTTCTTC.

This sequence joins TRBV5-1 and TRBJ1-1; D may be TRBD1 (5 bases). V lost 3 bases to trimming and J lost 2 bases, with 11 bases between them. The CDR3 is 14 amino acids. Germline V CDR1 and CDR2: SGHRS, YFSETQ. The CDR3 DNA reads as TGCGCCAGCAGCTCCTCGACAGAAAACACTGAAGCTTTCTTT. Encoded protein: CASSSSTENTEAFF.

The J gene is TRBJ2-2, the V gene TRBV12-2; the table calls TRBD1, which could not be checked here. TRBV12-2 is deemed a pseudogene. The CDR3 is 14 residues long. The CDR3 DNA reads TGTGCAAGTCGCTTAGCGGGCAGTCCGGGGGAGCTGTTTTTT. Translated, it gives CASRLAGSPGELFF.

CDR3 residues: CASSEQGEDTEAFF. In nucleotides, the CDR3 is TGTGCCAGCAGTGAACAGGGAGAGGACACTGAAGCTTTCTTT. The V and J genes are TRBV6-1 and TRBJ1-1; D is perhaps TRBD1 (5 bases). CDR3 length equals 14 residues. The germline V and J ends were trimmed by 2 bases and 3 bases, with 10 bases remaining between them. Germline-derived CDR1 and CDR2 are MNHNS and SASEGT.

V is TRBV27 and J is TRBJ2-1; D possibly corresponds to TRBD1 (6 bases). V was cut by 2 bases and J by 3 bases, with 14 bases left in between. From germline, CDR1 is MNHEY and CDR2 SMNVEV (reference sequence). The CDR3 spans 16 residues. The CDR3 bases are TGTGCCAGCAGTTTACGCCCTACAGGGTTCTACAATGAGCAGTTCTTC. It specifies CASSLRPTGFYNEQFF.

The V and J genes are TRBV13 and TRBJ1-5, with D possibly matching TRBD1 (6 bases). The CDR3 has 13 residues. Trimming took off 4 bases at V and 9 bases at J, with 13 bases between the two ends. CDR1 is PRHDT and CDR2 is FYEKMQ in the germline V gene (reference sequence). CDR3 bases: TGTGCCAGCAGCTCGGGACATTCGGGGCCCCAGCATTTT. Amino acids: CASSSGHSGPQHF.

The chain employs TRBV28 and TRBJ1-4; D is unresolved. V lost 4 bases to trimming and J lost 0 bases, with 3 bases between them. CDR3 length equals 13 residues. Germline V gene sequence: CDR1 MDHEN, CDR2 SYDVKM. CDR3 sequence: CASSSTTNEKLFF. The CDR3 DNA is TGTGCCAGCAGTTCTACAACTAATGAAAAACTGTTTTTT.

The rearrangement joins TRBV5-5 to TRBJ2-7; D unclear. This CDR3 region has 13 residues. V was pared by 0 bases and J by 3 bases, with 7 bases between. Germline V gene data show CDR1 as SGHKS and CDR2 as YYEKEE (reference sequence). CDR3 sequence: CASSLGGNYEQYF. The CDR3 DNA reads TGTGCCAGCAGCTTGGGCGGTAACTACGAGCAGTACTTC.

The chain uses TRBV19 and TRBJ1-1; 7 bases agree with TRBD1. This CDR3 comprises 14 residues. J was trimmed by 7 bases and V by 3 bases; bases with no gene match: 8. Germline assignment: CDR1 LNHDA and CDR2 SQIVND (reference sequence). CDR3 in DNA: TGTGCCAGTAGTATCCACGGGACAGCAAATGAAGCTTTCTTT. This sequence encodes CASSIHGTANEAFF. The full variable domain, in which reference TRBV19 and TRBJ1-1 provide the parts outside the CDR3, is DGGITQSPKYLFRKEGQNVTLSCEQNLNHDAMYWYRQDPGQGLRLIYYSQIVNDFQKGDIAEGYSVSREKKESFPLTVTSAQKNPTAFYLCASSIHGTANEAFFGQGTRLTVV.

The rearrangement uses TRBV19 and TRBJ1-1; unclear D gene. The V end lost 6 bases, the J end lost 3 bases, and 5 bases lay between the germline ends. Germline V gives CDR1 LNHDA, CDR2 SQIVND (reference sequence). The CDR3 has 11 amino acids. CDR3 sequence (DNA): TGTGCCAGTAGGACGGACACTGAAGCTTTCTTT. Its protein is CASRTDTEAFF. Using reference TRBV19 and TRBJ1-1 for the parts outside the CDR3, the full variable domain is DGGITQSPKYLFRKEGQNVTLSCEQNLNHDAMYWYRQDPGQGLRLIYYSQIVNDFQKGDIAEGYSVSREKKESFPLTVTSAQKNPTAFYLCASRTDTEAFFGQGTRLTVV.

The rearrangement joins TRBV21-1 to TRBJ1-4; the D call of TRBD1 is as the table states it, not checked on the DNA. TRBV21-1 is a pseudogene locus. The CDR3 totals 15 residues. CDR3 region: CASSKAGRVLEKLFF. CDR3 nucleotide sequence: TGTGCCAGCAGCAAAGCTGGCAGGGTCCTGGAAAAACTGTTTTTT.